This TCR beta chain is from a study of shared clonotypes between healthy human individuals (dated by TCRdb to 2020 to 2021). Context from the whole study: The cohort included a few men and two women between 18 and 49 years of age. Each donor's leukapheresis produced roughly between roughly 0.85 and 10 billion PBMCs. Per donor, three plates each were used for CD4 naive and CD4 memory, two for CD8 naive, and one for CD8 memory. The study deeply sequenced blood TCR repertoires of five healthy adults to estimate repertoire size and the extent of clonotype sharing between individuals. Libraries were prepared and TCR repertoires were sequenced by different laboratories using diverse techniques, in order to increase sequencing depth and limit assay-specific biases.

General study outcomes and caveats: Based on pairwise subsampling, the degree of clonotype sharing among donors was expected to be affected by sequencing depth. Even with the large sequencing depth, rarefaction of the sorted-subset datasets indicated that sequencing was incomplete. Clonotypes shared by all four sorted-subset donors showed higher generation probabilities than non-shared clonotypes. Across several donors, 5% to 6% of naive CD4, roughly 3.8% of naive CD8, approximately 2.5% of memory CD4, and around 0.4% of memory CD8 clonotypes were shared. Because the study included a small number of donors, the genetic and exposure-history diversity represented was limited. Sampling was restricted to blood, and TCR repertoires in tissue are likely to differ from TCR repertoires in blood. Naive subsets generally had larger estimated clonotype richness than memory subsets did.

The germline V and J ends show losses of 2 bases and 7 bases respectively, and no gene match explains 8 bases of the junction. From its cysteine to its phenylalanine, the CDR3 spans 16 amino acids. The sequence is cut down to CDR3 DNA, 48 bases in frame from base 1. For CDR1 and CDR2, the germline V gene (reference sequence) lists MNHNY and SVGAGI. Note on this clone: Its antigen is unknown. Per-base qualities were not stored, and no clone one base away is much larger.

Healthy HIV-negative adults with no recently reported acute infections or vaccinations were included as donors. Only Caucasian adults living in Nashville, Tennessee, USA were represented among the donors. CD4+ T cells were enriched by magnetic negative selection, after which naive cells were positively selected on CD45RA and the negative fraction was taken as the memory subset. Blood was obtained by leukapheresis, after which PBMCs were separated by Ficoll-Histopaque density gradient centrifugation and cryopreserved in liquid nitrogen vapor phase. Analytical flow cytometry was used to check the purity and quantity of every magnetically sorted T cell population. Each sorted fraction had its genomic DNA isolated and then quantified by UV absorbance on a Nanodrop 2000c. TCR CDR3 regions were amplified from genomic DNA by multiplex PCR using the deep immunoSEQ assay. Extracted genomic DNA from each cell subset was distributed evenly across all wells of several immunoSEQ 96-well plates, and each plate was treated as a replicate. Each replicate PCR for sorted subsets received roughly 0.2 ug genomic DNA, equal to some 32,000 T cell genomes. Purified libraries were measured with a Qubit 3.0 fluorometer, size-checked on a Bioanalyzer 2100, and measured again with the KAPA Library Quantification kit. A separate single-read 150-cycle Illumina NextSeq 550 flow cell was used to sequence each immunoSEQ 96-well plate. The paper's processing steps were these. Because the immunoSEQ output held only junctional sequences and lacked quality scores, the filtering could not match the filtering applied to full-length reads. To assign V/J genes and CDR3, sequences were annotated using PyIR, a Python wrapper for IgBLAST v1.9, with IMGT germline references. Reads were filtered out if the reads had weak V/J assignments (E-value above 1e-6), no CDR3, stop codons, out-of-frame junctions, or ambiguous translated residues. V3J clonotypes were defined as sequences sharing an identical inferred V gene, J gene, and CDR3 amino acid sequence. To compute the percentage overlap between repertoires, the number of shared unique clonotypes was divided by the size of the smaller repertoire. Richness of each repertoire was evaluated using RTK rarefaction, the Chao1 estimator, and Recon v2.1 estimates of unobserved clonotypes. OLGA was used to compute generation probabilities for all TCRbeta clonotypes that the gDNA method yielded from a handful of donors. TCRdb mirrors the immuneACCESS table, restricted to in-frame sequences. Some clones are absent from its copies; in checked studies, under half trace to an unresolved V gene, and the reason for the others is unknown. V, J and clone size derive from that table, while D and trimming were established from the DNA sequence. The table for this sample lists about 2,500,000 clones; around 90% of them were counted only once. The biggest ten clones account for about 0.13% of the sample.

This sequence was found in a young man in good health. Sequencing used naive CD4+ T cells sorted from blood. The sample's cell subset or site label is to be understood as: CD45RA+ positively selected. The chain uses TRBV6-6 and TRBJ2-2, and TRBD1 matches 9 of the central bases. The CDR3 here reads CASSYVGTGRNGELFF. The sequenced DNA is TGTGCCAGCAGTTACGTGGGGACAGGGAGGAACGGGGAGCTGTTTTTT.